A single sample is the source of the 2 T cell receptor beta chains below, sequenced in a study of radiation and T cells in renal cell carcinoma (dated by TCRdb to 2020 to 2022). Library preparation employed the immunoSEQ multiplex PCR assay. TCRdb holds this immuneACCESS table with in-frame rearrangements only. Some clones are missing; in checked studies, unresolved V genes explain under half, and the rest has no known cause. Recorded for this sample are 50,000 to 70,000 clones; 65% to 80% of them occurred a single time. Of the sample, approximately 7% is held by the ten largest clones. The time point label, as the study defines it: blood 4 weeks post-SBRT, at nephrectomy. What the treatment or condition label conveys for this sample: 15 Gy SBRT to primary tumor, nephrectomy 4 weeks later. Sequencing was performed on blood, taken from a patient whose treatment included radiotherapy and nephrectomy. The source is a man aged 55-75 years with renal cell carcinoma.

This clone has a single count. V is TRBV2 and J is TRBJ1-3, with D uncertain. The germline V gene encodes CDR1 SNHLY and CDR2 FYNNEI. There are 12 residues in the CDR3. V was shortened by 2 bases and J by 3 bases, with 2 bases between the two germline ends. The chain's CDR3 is CASSESGNTIYF. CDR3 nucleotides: TGTGCCAGCAGTGAAAGTGGAAACACCATATATTTT.

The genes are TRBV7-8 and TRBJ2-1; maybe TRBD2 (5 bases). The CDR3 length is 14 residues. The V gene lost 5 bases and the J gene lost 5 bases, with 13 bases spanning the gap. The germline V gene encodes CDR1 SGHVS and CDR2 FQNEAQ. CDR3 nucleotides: TGTGCCAGCAGCCTCCGGGATTCGGACAATGAGCAGTTCTTC. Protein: CASSLRDSDNEQFF.